What follows are 28 T cell receptor beta chains derived from one specimen sequenced in a study of cytomegalovirus exposure and HLA in healthy donors. This PCR relied on a set of 60 Vbeta primers and 13 Jbeta primers. Generated by immunoSEQ multiplex PCR, the TCRdb table keeps only in-frame clones and is missing some. The table includes about 200,000 clones, roughly 73% detected once. The source material was PBMCs. The origin of the receptors is a woman in her twenties or thirties in good health and CMV-seronegative.

This clone was counted a few times. The chain uses TRBV18 and TRBJ2-7; tentative D call: TRBD2 (7 bases). V lost 0 bases, J lost 7 bases, and 19 bases lay in between. The CDR3 sequence is 16 residues long. Germline values: CDR1 KGHSH, CDR2 LQKENI. CDR3 region: CASSPPGGALLGEQYF. CDR3 in DNA: TGTGCCAGCTCACCACCGGGGGGGGCTCTTCTGGGAGAGCAGTACTTC.

This clone was seen only a few times. The chain uses TRBV2 and TRBJ2-5, with D perhaps TRBD1 (6 bases). Trimming left V 1 base short and J 4 bases short, with 16 bases between. Germline CDR1 and CDR2: SNHLY and FYNNEI. The CDR3 is 16 amino acids. DNA of the CDR3: TGTGCCAGCAGTGAAGGGTGGGGACAAGGGCGAGAGACCCAGTACTTC. Translated: CASSEGWGQGRETQYF.

The rearrangement joins TRBV9 to TRBJ1-3; D is uncertain. Trimming shortened V by 0 bases and J by 4 bases, and 14 bases separated the two germline ends. The length of the CDR3 is 16 residues. Germline CDR1 and CDR2: SGDLS and YYNGEE. DNA of the CDR3: TGTGCCAGCAGCGTAGGCGGCCCGGTCCGGGGAAACACCATATATTTT. It yields the protein CASSVGGPVRGNTIYF.

In this sample, this clone turned up once. The V and J genes are TRBV5-8 and TRBJ1-1, with 8 nucleotides matching TRBD1. The CDR3 contains 14 residues. CDR1 and CDR2 from the germline V gene are SGHTS and YDEGEE. Unmatched junction bases numbered 6, after V lost 4 bases and J lost 4 bases. The CDR3 is CASSGRQGRTEAFF. Written as DNA, the CDR3 is TGTGCCAGCAGCGGGAGACAGGGGCGCACTGAAGCTTTCTTT.

V usage is TRBV29-1 and J usage is TRBJ2-1; the match to TRBD2 covers 11 bases. The V segment lost 8 bases and the J segment 2 bases; nucleotides outside the gene matches: 5. Germline-derived CDR1 and CDR2 are SQVTM and ANQGSEA. The CDR3 has 14 amino acids. CDR3 nucleotide sequence: TGCAGCTCCATAGCGGGAGGGCCCTACAATGAGCAGTTCTTC. It yields the protein CSSIAGGPYNEQFF.

This clone was recorded a few times. The chain recombines TRBV9 with TRBJ2-5; the match to TRBD2 covers 8 bases. This CDR3 is built from 15 residues. Germline V gives CDR1 SGDLS, CDR2 YYNGEE. J gave up 5 bases and V 3 bases, and 9 bases lay outside the gene matches. The CDR3 sequence: CASSDMNGRVETQYF. In nucleotides, the CDR3 is TGTGCCAGCAGCGATATGAACGGGAGGGTGGAGACCCAGTACTTC.

The chain is built from TRBV29-1 and TRBJ2-1; no clear D. V lost 1 base to trimming and J lost 4 bases, with 5 bases between them. Per germline, CDR1 SQVTM and CDR2 ANQGSEA. The CDR3 has 12 residues. The CDR3 bases are TGCAGCGTTGAAGCCAAATACAATGAGCAGTTCTTC. Its protein product is CSVEAKYNEQFF.

This sequence joins TRBV6-1 and TRBJ2-5; D unclear. The J call may not be correct, given that the DNA end is closer to TRBJ2-7. Germline loops: CDR1 MNHNS, CDR2 SASEGT. The CDR3 contains 11 residues. In DNA form, the CDR3 reads TGTGCCAGCGTCATCACCTACGAGCAGTACTTC. It yields the protein CASVITYEQYF.

The J gene is TRBJ2-5, the V gene TRBV15, with TRBD2 identical over 9 bases. The CDR3 runs 16 residues. Germline CDR1 reads LNHNV; CDR2 reads YYDKDF (reference sequence). Unmatched junction bases numbered 10, after V lost 6 bases and J lost 2 bases. The CDR3 bases are TGTGCCACCAGAGGAGCCTTCAGCGGGGGGCAAGAGACCCAGTACTTC. Its protein is CATRGAFSGGQETQYF.

This chain uses TRBV7-9 with TRBJ2-1; a weak D match, TRBD1 (6 bases). The ends were cut back, 8 bases at V and 8 bases at J, with 13 bases in the middle. The CDR3 loop spans 12 amino acids. CDR1 and CDR2 from the germline V gene are SEHNR and FQNEAQ (reference sequence). The CDR3 loop is CASGQLIDEQFF. The CDR3 region has the DNA TGTGCCAGCGGACAGCTGATCGATGAGCAGTTCTTC.

This sequence joins TRBV15 and TRBJ1-1, with a possible D match to TRBD1 (6 bases). V was trimmed by 5 bases and J by 5 bases, leaving 12 bases between them. The length of the CDR3 is 13 residues. The V gene's germline CDR1 is LNHNV and CDR2 YYDKDF (reference sequence). The DNA for the CDR3 is TGTGCCACCAGCGTCCGGACAGCTACTGAAGCTTTCTTT. It encodes CATSVRTATEAFF.

The genes are TRBV5-4 and TRBJ2-3; 8 bases align to TRBD2. The CDR3 loop spans 17 amino acids. The J segment lost 1 base and the V segment lost 0 bases, leaving 7 bases of the junction unmatched. CDR1 SGHNT and CDR2 YYREEE come from the germline V gene (reference sequence). The CDR3 coding sequence is TGTGCCAGCAGCTTGGTTTTCGGAGCGGGAGGCACAGATACGCAGTATTTT. As protein: CASSLVFGAGGTDTQYF.

This clone turned up a few times. The rearrangement uses TRBV19 and TRBJ1-3; no definite D call. The ends were cut back, 3 bases at V and 0 bases at J, with 12 bases in the middle. Germline V gene data show CDR1 as LNHDA and CDR2 as SQIVND (reference sequence). The CDR3 length is 16 residues. CDR3 nucleotides: TGTGCCAGTAGTATGAGGCGCGCCAGCTCTGGAAACACCATATATTTT. It is translated as CASSMRRASSGNTIYF.

CDR3 protein: CASSDHRAGAYEQYF. DNA of the CDR3: TGTGCCAGCAGTGATCACAGGGCGGGGGCCTACGAGCAGTACTTC. The chain carries TRBV6-1 and TRBJ2-7; D perhaps matches TRBD2 (7 bases). The CDR3 is 15 amino acids. From germline, CDR1 is MNHNS and CDR2 SASEGT. Deletions cut 3 bases from V and 2 bases from J, with 14 bases between.

A few counts support this clone. The chain has TRBV5-4 and TRBJ2-1; D possibly corresponds to TRBD2 (7 bases). Trimming pared 0 bases from V and 7 bases from J, leaving 17 bases between. Germline CDR1 and CDR2: SGHNT and YYREEE (reference sequence). CDR3 length equals 16 residues. CDR3 sequence: CASSLDGGPPSNEQFF. In DNA, the CDR3 is TGTGCCAGCAGCTTGGACGGGGGGCCCCCCTCGAATGAGCAGTTCTTC.

To note about this clone: An end of the junction differs from the germline gene, which may be a read error. The V gene is TRBV11-2, the J gene TRBJ2-7; 10 positions agree with TRBD2. Germline V gives CDR1 SGHAT, CDR2 FQNNGV. CDR3 length: 16 residues. The CDR3 bases are TGTGCCAGCAGCCTAGACCCACTAGCGGGGTGGTACGAGCAGTACTTC. It translates to CASSLDPLAGWYEQYF. Complete variable domain (other parts from reference TRBV11-2 and TRBJ2-7): EAGVAQSPRYKIIEKRQSVAFWCNPISGHATLYWYQQILGQGPKLLIQFQNNGVVDDSQLPKDRFSAERLKGVDSTLKIQPAKLEDSAVYLCASSLDPLAGWYEQYFGPGTRLTVT.

The genes are TRBV4-1 and TRBJ2-3, with D tentatively TRBD2 (7 bases). Trimming removed 1 base at V and 2 bases at J, with 13 bases between. CDR1 is MGHRA, CDR2 YSYEKL, per germline. This CDR3 contains 16 residues. This CDR3 reads CASSQVPGGPTDTQYF. CDR3 DNA: TGCGCCAGCAGCCAAGTCCCGGGGGGCCCCACAGATACGCAGTATTTT.

CDR3 protein: CASSESSGRLYEQYF. The CDR3 region has the DNA TGTGCCAGCAGTGAATCGAGCGGGAGGCTTTACGAGCAGTACTTC. This chain connects TRBV25-1 to TRBJ2-7, with 9 bases fitting TRBD2. The V segment lost 1 base and the J segment 4 bases; nucleotides outside the gene matches: 5. Germline loops: CDR1 MGHDK, CDR2 SYGVNS. The CDR3 covers 15 residues.

V gene TRBV28 combines with J gene TRBJ1-2, with 7 bases fitting TRBD1. There are 14 residues in the CDR3. Unmatched junction bases numbered 4, after V lost 6 bases and J lost 0 bases. Germline V lookup: CDR1 MDHEN, CDR2 SYDVKM. This CDR3 reads CASRYQGANYGYTF. DNA of the CDR3: TGTGCCAGCAGGTACCAGGGGGCTAACTATGGCTACACCTTC.

The CDR3 bases are TGTGCCAGCAGCCTCTACTTAGCGGAAGAGACCCAGTACTTC. Its protein is CASSLYLAEETQYF. This chain connects TRBV7-6 to TRBJ2-5, with D tentatively TRBD2 (6 bases). The CDR3 is 14 amino acids. Germline CDR1 reads SGHVS; CDR2 reads FNYEAQ. Trimming stripped 5 bases from V and 3 bases from J, with 13 bases between. Looking up the rest from reference TRBV7-6 and TRBJ2-5 gives the full variable domain: GAGVSQSPRYKVTKRGQDVALRCDPISGHVSLYWYRQALGQGPEFLTYFNYEAQQDKSGLPNDRFSAERPEGSISTLTIQRTEQRDSAMYRCASSLYLAEETQYFGPGTRLLVL.

The chain couples TRBV10-3 to TRBJ2-3; TRBD1 might be the D (5 bases). CDR3 length: 17 residues. V lost 0 bases, J lost 6 bases, and 19 bases lay in between. Germline V gives CDR1 ENHRY, CDR2 SYGVKD. The CDR3 coding sequence is TGTGCCATCAGTGAGTCCTCGACAGTCATCAGCAGGGATACGCAGTATTTT. This codes for CAISESSTVISRDTQYF.

The chain uses TRBV20-1 and TRBJ2-7; TRBD2 matches at 7 bases. CDR1 and CDR2 (germline): DFQATT, SNEGSKA (reference sequence). The CDR3 consists of 11 residues. Trimming at V came to 5 bases and at J to 6 bases, leaving 4 bases not matched to a gene. The CDR3 DNA reads TGCAGTGCTTCTAGCGGAACCGAGCAGTACTTC. Translated: CSASSGTEQYF.

With respect to this clone: This sample also contains other DNA sequences that code for the same CDR3. This sequence joins TRBV5-1 and TRBJ1-3; 12 bases match TRBD1. This CDR3 comprises 15 residues. V lost 3 bases, J lost 4 bases, and 2 bases stayed unmatched. Per germline, CDR1 SGHRS and CDR2 YFSETQ. DNA of the CDR3: TGCGCCAGCAGCTCGGGACAGGGGGCAGGAAACACCATATATTTT. Translated: CASSSGQGAGNTIYF.

The rearrangement links TRBV4-1 to TRBJ1-6; 9 bases fit TRBD1. After removal of 2 bases from V and 0 bases from J, the junction contained 8 bases not matched to a gene. The CDR3 runs 19 residues. CDR1 and CDR2 (germline): MGHRA, YSYEKL. The CDR3 protein is CASSQWVTGGSSYNSPLHF. The CDR3 region has the DNA TGCGCCAGCAGCCAATGGGTGACAGGGGGAAGCTCCTATAATTCACCCCTCCACTTT.

This chain joins TRBV4-2 and TRBJ1-3, with unresolved D. The CDR3 sequence is 16 residues long. Looked up from germline, CDR1 is LGHNA and CDR2 is YNFKEQ. V was trimmed by 2 bases and J by 0 bases, leaving 11 bases between them. CDR3 DNA: TGTGCCAGCAGCCAATCCTTCAGAAGCTCTGGAAACACCATATATTTT. Translating it yields CASSQSFRSSGNTIYF.

The rearrangement uses TRBV13 and TRBJ1-1; D unresolved. The germline V gene has CDR1 PRHDT and CDR2 FYEKMQ (reference sequence). Trimming shortened V by 5 bases and J by 10 bases, and 17 bases separated the two germline ends. The CDR3 covers 13 residues. This CDR3 is CASSPLSLTGAFF. CDR3 DNA: TGTGCCAGCAGCCCCCTGTCCTTGACGGGAGCTTTCTTT.

This clone was observed a single time. V is TRBV2 and J is TRBJ1-2; 7 nucleotides line up with TRBD1. From germline, CDR1 is SNHLY and CDR2 FYNNEI. This CDR3 is built from 16 residues. V trimming: 3 bases; J trimming: 8 bases; junction bases outside the gene matches: 15. CDR3 DNA sequence: TGTGCCAGCAGTGATCAGAACAGGGGCAGCTTGGGGGGCTACACCTTC. The encoded protein is CASSDQNRGSLGGYTF. Based on the CDR3 plus reference TRBV2 and TRBJ1-2, the full variable domain is EPEVTQTPSHQVTQMGQEVILRCVPISNHLYFYWYRQILGQKVEFLVSFYNNEISEKSEIFDDQFSVERPDGSNFTLKIRSTKLEDSAMYFCASSDQNRGSLGGYTFGSGTRLTVV.

Only one count was recorded for this clone. The gene calls are TRBV7-9 and TRBJ2-1; D possibly corresponds to TRBD2 (6 bases). V lost 3 bases and J lost 5, with 17 bases in between. The length of the CDR3 is 16 residues. Germline CDR1 reads SEHNR; CDR2 reads FQNEAQ (reference sequence). The CDR3 protein is CASSFLSSGRNNEQFF. The DNA of the CDR3 is TGTGCCAGCAGCTTTCTTTCGAGCGGGCGTAACAATGAGCAGTTCTTC.